This paragraph reports one T cell receptor beta chain. What it binds is not known. This entry is derived from a study of shared clonotypes between healthy human individuals. Findings and caveats of the study: In several donors, around 5.5% of naive CD4 clonotypes appeared in common. The represented genetic and exposure-history diversity was limited by the small number of donors. Naive subsets generally exceeded memory subsets in estimated richness. The four-donor shared clonotypes exceeded non-shared clonotypes in generation probability, with non-shared ones scoring lower.

CD45RO-negative cells were positively selected for CCR7, leaving out terminally differentiated effector memory CD45RA+ cells. From germline, CDR1 is MDHEN and CDR2 SYDVKM. The J segment lost 5 bases and the V segment lost 4 bases, leaving 8 bases of the junction unmatched. This CDR3 region has 16 residues. Libraries were prepared by immunoSEQ multiplex PCR; TCRdb keeps only in-frame clonotypes and omits some of them. The sample consists of about 2 million clones, about 95% of them appearing once. The receptor's source is a young man in good health. The chain is built from TRBV28 and TRBJ2-3; the match to TRBD2 covers 11 bases. The sample was naive CD8+ T cells sorted from blood. In DNA form, the CDR3 reads TGTGCCAGCAGTTCGACGACTAGCGGGAAAGTAGATACGCAGTATTTT. Encoded protein: CASSSTTSGKVDTQYF.